The source of this TCR beta chain is a study of CD8+ T cells in alopecia areata. Study at large: Treated patients were dosed with oral tofacitinib, taking 5 to 10 mg twice daily.

cDNA reverse transcribed from extracted RNA served as the sequencing template. TCRdb's copy holds only in-frame clones and misses some; the assay was immunoSEQ multiplex PCR. The sample carries 150,000 or so clones, roughly 50% recorded once. Germline V lookup: CDR1 LNHDA, CDR2 SQIVND (reference sequence). The CDR3 is 14 amino acids. J was trimmed by 3 bases and V by 3 bases; bases with no gene match: 2. Worth noting for this clone: Distinct nucleotide sequences in the sample also encode this CDR3.

The sequencing used CD8+ T cells sorted from blood, collected at week 0. V usage is TRBV19 and J usage is TRBJ1-1; 9 bases are shared with TRBD1. The origin of this receptor is a human donor with alopecia areata. Here the CDR3 reads CASSIGQGYTEAFF. The CDR3 DNA is TGTGCCAGTAGTATCGGACAGGGGTACACTGAAGCTTTCTTT.